The sequence of this T cell receptor beta chain was determined in a study of cytomegalovirus exposure and HLA in healthy donors. Overall study findings and caveats: A later analysis revealed that TCR association rates differed between HLA loci, peaking at DRB1 and bottoming out at HLA-C.

Trimming took 2 bases from V and 3 from J, leaving 12 bases between them. Germline CDR1 reads SGHRS; CDR2 reads YFSETQ. The CDR3 is 14 amino acids. Researchers ran the PCR with 60 Vbeta and 13 Jbeta primers. TCRdb's table, derived via immunoSEQ multiplex PCR, lists solely in-frame clones and lacks some. The repertoire holds around 30,000 clones, with less than 55% as singletons. Regarding this clone: Its antigen is not known.

The gene calls are TRBV5-1 and TRBJ2-7; D possibly corresponds to TRBD2 (6 bases). The clonotype was recovered from a woman between 45 and 60 years old in good health and CMV-seronegative. The source material was PBMCs. The CDR3 protein is CASSFSGEGYEQYF. The DNA of the CDR3 is TGCGCCAGCAGCTTTTCGGGGGAAGGCTACGAGCAGTACTTC.